In this sample, the clone carrying this TCR beta chain turned up a few times. Its antigen is unidentified. This specimen comes from a study of response to subunit inactivated influenza vaccine. Overall study results and limits: Authors proposed each seasonal influenza vaccination draws in few new T cells.

Germline V gives CDR1 LNHNV, CDR2 YYDKDF (reference sequence). The CDR3 consists of 16 residues. Deletions cut 0 bases from V and 6 bases from J, with 12 bases between. One entry per CDR3 protein, called by TCRdb with MiXCR from the RT-PCR reads. The data show fewer than 800,000 distinct CDR3 sequences, more than 15% seen once. The rearrangement joins TRBV15 to TRBJ1-6, with D possibly matching TRBD1 (6 bases). Sequenced material: PBMCs from blood, taken 11 to 12 days after vaccination. This receptor was obtained from a middle-aged man who received an inactivated influenza vaccine. The CDR3 coding sequence is TGTGCCACCAGCAGAGATTATTCCAGGGGTAATTCACCCCTCCACTTT. Translation: CATSRDYSRGNSPLHF.